Listed below are T cell receptor beta chains from one sample, sequenced in a study of response to subunit inactivated influenza vaccine. TCRdb re-analysed the RT-PCR reads in MiXCR, keeping a single row per CDR3 protein. In the table there are hundreds of thousands of distinct CDR3 sequences, approximately 10% of which are singletons. The sequenced sample was PBMCs from blood, obtained about 40 days after vaccination. The receptors here all came from a man in his fifties who received an inactivated influenza vaccine. The CDR3 runs from the conserved cysteine through the conserved F or W. D genes are given only for firm matches. Sizes are listed as how often the clone was seen (once, few, many) or a class if it is expanded.

abundance	j_gene	v_gene	d_gene	CDR3aa	CDR3nt
few	TRBJ1-1	TRBV12-3/TRBV12-4	TRBD1	CASSLSPLARGDTEAFF	TGTGCCAGCAGTTTAAGCCCTCTAGCCAGGGGGGACACTGAAGCTTTCTTT
many	TRBJ2-3	TRBV29-1	TRBD1	CSVEEGQGMTDTQYF	TGCAGCGTTGAAGAGGGACAGGGGATGACAGATACGCAGTATTTT
few	TRBJ1-2	TRBV28	TRBD1	CATGTGIIFNYGYTF	TGTGCCACAGGGACAGGGATTATCTTTAACTATGGCTACACCTTC